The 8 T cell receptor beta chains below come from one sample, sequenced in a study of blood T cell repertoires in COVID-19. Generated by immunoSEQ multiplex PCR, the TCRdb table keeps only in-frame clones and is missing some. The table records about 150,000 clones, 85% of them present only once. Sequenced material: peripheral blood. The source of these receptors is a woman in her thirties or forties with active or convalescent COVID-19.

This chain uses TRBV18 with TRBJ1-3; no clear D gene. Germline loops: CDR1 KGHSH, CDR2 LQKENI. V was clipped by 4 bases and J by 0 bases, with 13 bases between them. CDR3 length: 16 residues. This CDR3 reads CASSLRRADSGNTIYF. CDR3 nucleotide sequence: TGTGCCAGCTCACTCCGTCGTGCAGACTCTGGAAACACCATATATTTT.

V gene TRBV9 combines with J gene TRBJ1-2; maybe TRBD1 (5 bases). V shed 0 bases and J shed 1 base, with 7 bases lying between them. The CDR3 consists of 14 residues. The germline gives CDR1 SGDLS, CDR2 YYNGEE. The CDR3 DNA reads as TGTGCCAGCAGCGTAGACAGGAGTAACTATGGCTACACCTTC. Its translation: CASSVDRSNYGYTF.

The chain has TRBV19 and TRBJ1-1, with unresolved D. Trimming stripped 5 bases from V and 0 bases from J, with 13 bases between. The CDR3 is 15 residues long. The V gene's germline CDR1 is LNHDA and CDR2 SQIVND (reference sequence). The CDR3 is CASSPGAGLNTEAFF. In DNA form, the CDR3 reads TGTGCCAGTAGTCCAGGTGCGGGTCTGAACACTGAAGCTTTCTTT.

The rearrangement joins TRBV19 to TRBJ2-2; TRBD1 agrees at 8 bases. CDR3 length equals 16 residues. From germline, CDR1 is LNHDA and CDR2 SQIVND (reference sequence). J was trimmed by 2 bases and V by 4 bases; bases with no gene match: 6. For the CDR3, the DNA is TGTGCCAGTAGTAGGCGACAGGGGCCCAACACCGGGGAGCTGTTTTTT. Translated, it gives CASSRRQGPNTGELFF. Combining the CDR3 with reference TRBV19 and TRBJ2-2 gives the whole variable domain DGGITQSPKYLFRKEGQNVTLSCEQNLNHDAMYWYRQDPGQGLRLIYYSQIVNDFQKGDIAEGYSVSREKKESFPLTVTSAQKNPTAFYLCASSRRQGPNTGELFFGEGSRLTVL.

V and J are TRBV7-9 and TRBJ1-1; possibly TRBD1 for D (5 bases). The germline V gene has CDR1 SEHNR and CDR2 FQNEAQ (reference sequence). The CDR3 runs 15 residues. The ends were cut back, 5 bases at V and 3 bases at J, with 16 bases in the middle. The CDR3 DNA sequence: TGTGCCAGCAGCCTCATGGGCGGGGGTGACACTGAAGCTTTCTTT. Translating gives CASSLMGGGDTEAFF.

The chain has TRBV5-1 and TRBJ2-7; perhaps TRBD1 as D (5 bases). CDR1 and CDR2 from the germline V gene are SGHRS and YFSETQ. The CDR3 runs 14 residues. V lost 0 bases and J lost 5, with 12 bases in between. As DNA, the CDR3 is TGCGCCAGCAGCTTGGCAAGGGGTCCCAACGAGCAGTACTTC. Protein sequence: CASSLARGPNEQYF.

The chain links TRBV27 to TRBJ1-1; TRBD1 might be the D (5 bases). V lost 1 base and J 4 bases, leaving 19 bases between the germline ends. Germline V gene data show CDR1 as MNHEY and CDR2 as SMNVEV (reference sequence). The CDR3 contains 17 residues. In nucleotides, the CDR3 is TGTGCCAGCAGTTTATACTCAGTTGGGGGGATGGGCACTGAAGCTTTCTTT. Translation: CASSLYSVGGMGTEAFF.

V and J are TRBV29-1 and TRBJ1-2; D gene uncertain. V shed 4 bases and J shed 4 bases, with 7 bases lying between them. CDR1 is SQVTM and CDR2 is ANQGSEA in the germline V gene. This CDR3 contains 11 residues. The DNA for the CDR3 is TGCAGCGTTGGGACTCTCTATGGCTACACCTTC. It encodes CSVGTLYGYTF.